This TCR beta chain was recorded in a study of blood T cell repertoires in COVID-19. Per the study methods: Nucleated cell counts were estimated from reference gene primer amplification. Method: immunoSEQ multiplex PCR; TCRdb's copy keeps in-frame clones and lacks some. Clone size and the V and J calls come from that table; the DNA yielded D and trimming. The sample shows 140,000 or so clones, approximately 85% of them seen only once. Germline V gene lookup returns CDR1 LNHDA and CDR2 SQIVND (reference sequence). The CDR3 has 15 residues. The V segment lost 7 bases and the J segment 0 bases; nucleotides outside the gene matches: 8.

The source is a middle-aged man with acute or convalescent COVID-19. Sequencing used peripheral blood. J is TRBJ1-1 and V is TRBV19, with 7 nucleotides matching TRBD1. The CDR3 region is CASTVGQDMNTEAFF. For the CDR3, the DNA is TGTGCCAGTACCGTCGGACAGGACATGAACACTGAAGCTTTCTTT.